These T cell receptor beta chains were read from a single sample in a study of blood T cell repertoires in COVID-19. TCRdb's table, derived via immunoSEQ multiplex PCR, lists solely in-frame clones and lacks some. The sample carries 90,000 to 120,000 clones, more than 70% recorded once. The specimen sequenced was peripheral blood. The receptors originated from a man between 70 and 80 years old with acute or convalescent COVID-19. CDR3s leave out the opening cysteine and the closing phenylalanine or tryptophan. Fields, in order: clone size, J gene, CDR3 length, V gene, CDR3 protein. For some rows the clone size is stated as once, few or many, or as a class when expanded; others skip it.

>.|TRBJ2-1|12|TRBV3-1/TRBV3-2
ASSQEYTRNEQF
>.|TRBJ1-3|13|TRBV27
ASSTNRGSGNTIY
>.|TRBJ2-7|13|TRBV3-1/TRBV3-2
ASSQEASGGTGEY
>.|TRBJ1-2|11|TRBV18
ASSPGGDYGYT
>.|TRBJ1-4|13|TRBV9
ASSAGGSFNEKLF
>.|TRBJ2-2|9|TRBV6-6
ASTVTGELF
>.|TRBJ2-1|16|TRBV15
ATSRARERWSSYNEQF
>.|TRBJ2-7|12|TRBV21-1
ASSTWTASYEQY
>.|TRBJ2-2|12|TRBV15
ATSRDLNTGELF
>once|TRBJ2-5|14|TRBV19
ASSIGSGGAGETQY
>few|TRBJ1-2|11|TRBV12-3/TRBV12-4
ASSLPPYYGYT
>.|TRBJ2-7|13|TRBV6-5
ASKSPGLGPYGQY
>.|TRBJ1-2|11|TRBV29-1
SVRQGIDYGYT
>.|TRBJ2-7|9|TRBV6-5
ASSSLYEQY
>.|TRBJ1-1|11|TRBV2
ASSERLGTEAF
>.|TRBJ2-7|13|TRBV6-4
ASSVETGGHYEQY
>.|TRBJ1-6|14|TRBV18
ASSPTGTDFNSPLH
>.|TRBJ1-1|13|TRBV6-5
ASTQQENVGGWAF
>.|TRBJ2-3|14|TRBV11-2
ASSLDRAGGSVTQY
>.|TRBJ2-5|11|TRBV12-3/TRBV12-4
ASRGTAQETQY
>.|TRBJ2-7|12|TRBV6-2/TRBV6-3
ASSWTGTAYEQY
>once|TRBJ2-5|10|TRBV11-3
ASSSDRETQY
>.|TRBJ2-2|14|TRBV11-3
ASSQTGGRTTGELF
>.|TRBJ2-5|12|TRBV7-9
ASSFSSGGETQY
>.|TRBJ1-5|12|TRBV2
ASSSDSFNQPQH
>.|TRBJ2-7|8|TRBV3-1/TRBV3-2
ASGSYEQY
>few|TRBJ2-7|12|TRBV13
ASSYRTGRNEQY
>.|TRBJ1-4|13|TRBV19
ASSLGLATNEKLF
>once|TRBJ2-7|12|TRBV6-6
ASSYGSLSGGQY
>once|TRBJ1-3|13|TRBV18
ASSPRAPSGNTIY
>.|TRBJ1-1|12|TRBV7-8
ASSESRTPTEAF
>.|TRBJ2-1|11|TRBV7-3
ASSPTSDNEQF
>.|TRBJ2-7|12|TRBV21-1
ASIFGGSSYEQY
>few|TRBJ2-3|13|TRBV7-3
ASSRAGGSTDTQY
>.|TRBJ1-2|13|TRBV19
ASRPGQKTNYGYT
>few|TRBJ1-1|10|TRBV12-5
ASVQMNTEAF
>.|TRBJ2-3|16|TRBV7-2
ASSLGLAGGHNTDTQY
>few|TRBJ1-2|14|TRBV12-5
ASGLVLRQTNYGYT
>.|TRBJ2-1|14|TRBV6-6
ASSYSSSQEGSEQF
>.|TRBJ2-7|15|TRBV7-6
ASSPLGQGRDRYEQY
>.|TRBJ1-1|11|TRBV7-6
ASSLAWNTEAF
>.|TRBJ1-1|15|TRBV11-3
ASSPGQGRGGGTEAF
>.|TRBJ2-2|13|TRBV5-1
ASSLLLQGTGELF
>.|TRBJ2-3|17|TRBV11-2
ASSLDKGGGLRVSDTQY
>.|TRBJ1-1|10|TRBV5-5
ASSLDVGATF
>.|TRBJ1-6|14|TRBV9
ASSVGQLAYNSPLH
>.|TRBJ1-1|11|TRBV29-1
SVDRQGRTEAF
>.|TRBJ2-5|11|TRBV29-1
SVEVTDQETQY
>.|TRBJ2-3|13|TRBV18
ASSPNSLPTDTQY